This T cell receptor beta chain derives from a study of blood T cell repertoires in COVID-19 (dated by TCRdb to the early 2020s). Regarding the research as a whole: The collaborator samples originated in the United States, Italy and Spain and spanned the acute and convalescent phases of COVID-19. The material from the prospective study consisted of cDNA or gDNA derived from T cells, B-cell-depleted T cells, or PBMCs. The dataset comprised deeply sampled blood TCRbeta repertoires from subjects exposed to, actively infected with, or recovered from COVID-19. The repertoires were released in a freely available public database intended as a resource for research on the immune response to SARS-CoV-2. Samples came from the ongoing ImmuneRACE study (first 160 participants) plus 1,254 subjects from 6 global collaborators. A de-identified subject ID, COVID-19 status, age in years and sex were almost always included in the sample metadata. HLA class I and class II types, where available, came from metadata supplied by the sample provider rather than from assay-based typing.

Turning to this clone: Its antigen has not been determined. No base quality values were provided; no much bigger clone lies one nucleotide off.

Whole blood was collected in K2EDTA tubes by collaborating institutions according to the institutions' own protocols. For TCRbeta analysis, collaborators shipped samples in one of three forms: frozen whole blood, isolated PBMCs, or DNA extracted from either of those sample types. Here is what the overall study found, with its caveats: Clinical and demographic metadata were provided uncurated, with the amount varying by source and participant.

V was cut back by 5 bases and J by 3 bases, leaving a gap of 20 bases between them. Sequences MNHEY (CDR1) and SMNVEV (CDR2) are obtained from the germline V gene (reference sequence). The CDR3, from cysteine to phenylalanine, totals 16 residues. Just CDR3 DNA is preserved here, 48 bases in frame from base 1. The immunoSEQ Assay, a bias-controlled multiplex PCR, was used to amplify TCRbeta CDR3 regions from genomic DNA. In the source study's methods: The number of nucleated cells in each sample was estimated from the amplification of reference gene primers within the assay. To quantify the absolute abundance of each unique TCRbeta CDR3 rearrangement, sequence reads were collapsed and filtered. Productive Simpson clonality was computed per sample as the square root of Simpson's diversity index over productive rearrangements. TCRdb carries this immuneACCESS record with in-frame sequences only. Its versions omit some clonotypes, under half of them owing to an unresolved V gene in the studies checked, with the rest unexplained. The V and J calls and the clone size are those of that table, but D and trimming were determined from the DNA. Across this sample there are around 140,000 clones, with 65% to 85% seen only once. The ten top clones hold less than 2% of the sample.

Sequenced input: peripheral blood. This receptor was taken from an older woman with acute or convalescent COVID-19. The chain links TRBV27 with TRBJ2-7, and perhaps TRBD1 as D gene, on 5 matching bases. The DNA reads as follows: TGTGCCAGCAGTAGAGACGGTAGCAAAAGGGGCTACGAGCAGTACTTC. Translated, it gives CASSRDGSKRGYEQYF.